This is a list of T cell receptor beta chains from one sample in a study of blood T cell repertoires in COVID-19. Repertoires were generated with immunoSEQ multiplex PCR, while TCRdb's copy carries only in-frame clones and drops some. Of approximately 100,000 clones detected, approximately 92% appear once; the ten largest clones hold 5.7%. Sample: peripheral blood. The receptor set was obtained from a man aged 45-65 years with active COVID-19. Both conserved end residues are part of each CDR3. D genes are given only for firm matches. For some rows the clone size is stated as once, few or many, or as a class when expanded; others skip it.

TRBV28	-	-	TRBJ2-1	TGTGCCAGCGAAGACACCAGGGGTGAGCAGTTCTTC	CASEDTRGEQFF
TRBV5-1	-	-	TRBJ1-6	TGCGCCAGCAGCTTGGGAGGGGGAGTCCATAATTCACCCCTCCACTTT	CASSLGGGVHNSPLHF
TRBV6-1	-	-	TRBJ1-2	TGTGCCAGCAGTGAATATGGCCTCACTAACTATGGCTACACCTTC	CASSEYGLTNYGYTF
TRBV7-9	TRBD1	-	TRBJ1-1	TGTGCCAGTACAGGGGAAGTAGGCACTGAAGCTTTCTTT	CASTGEVGTEAFF
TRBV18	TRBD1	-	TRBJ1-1	TGTGCCAGCTCACCCCGGGACAGGGGGCTCGGTAGGACTGAAGCTTTCTTT	CASSPRDRGLGRTEAFF
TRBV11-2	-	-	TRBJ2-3	TGTGCCAGCAGCTTAGGGGGGGACCTCTTATTGGATACGCAGTATTTT	CASSLGGDLLLDTQYF
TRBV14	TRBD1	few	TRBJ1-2	TGTGCCAGCAGCCAAGGGACAGGACGGGTTGGCTACACCTTC	CASSQGTGRVGYTF
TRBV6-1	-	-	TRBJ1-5	TGTGCCAGCAGTGAACTCTCCCGGGGCAATCAGCCCCAGCATTTT	CASSELSRGNQPQHF
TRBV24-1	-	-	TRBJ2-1	TGTGCCACCAGTGATCAGACATCCTATTATTACAATGAGCAGTTCTTC	CATSDQTSYYYNEQFF
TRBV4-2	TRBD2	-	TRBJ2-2	TGTGCCAGCAGCCAAAACCTAGCGGGAGGGCCCGCCGGGGAGCTGTTTTTT	CASSQNLAGGPAGELFF
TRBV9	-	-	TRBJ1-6	TGTGCCAGCAGCGCCCGACTAGCTGGCAATTCACCCCTCCACTTT	CASSARLAGNSPLHF
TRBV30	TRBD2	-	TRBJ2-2	TGTGCCTGGGATCGATTGGGGGGGTCCGGGGAGCTGTTTTTT	CAWDRLGGSGELFF
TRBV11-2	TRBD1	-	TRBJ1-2	TGTGCCAGCAGCAACACAGGGGCCTATGGCTACACCTTC	CASSNTGAYGYTF
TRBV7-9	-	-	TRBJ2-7	TGTGCCAGCAGTGCGGGGGCGAGCTCCTACGAGCAGTACTTC	CASSAGASSYEQYF
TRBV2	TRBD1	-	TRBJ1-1	TGTGCCAGCAGGGCTACAGGGGCAGGGAACACTGAAGCTTTCTTT	CASRATGAGNTEAFF
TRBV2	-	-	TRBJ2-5	TGTGCCAGCAGTGCCGTCACAGGGACCCAGTACTTC	CASSAVTGTQYF
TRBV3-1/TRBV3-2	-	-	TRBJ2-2	TGTGCCAGCAGTACCTTACTCGGGAACACCGGGGAGCTGTTTTTT	CASSTLLGNTGELFF
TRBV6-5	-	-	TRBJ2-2	TGTGCCAGCAGTACCCCCTATCGGGGCACCGGGGAGCTGTTTTTT	CASSTPYRGTGELFF
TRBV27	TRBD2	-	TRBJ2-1	TGTGCCAGCAGACGTGTTCGGGGGGGAGTCGGCTACAATGAGCAGTTCTTC	CASRRVRGGVGYNEQFF
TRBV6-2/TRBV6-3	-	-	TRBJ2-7	TGTGCCAGCAGTTACGTCTTCTCCTACGAGCAGTACTTC	CASSYVFSYEQYF
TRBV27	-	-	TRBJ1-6	TGTGCCAGCAGAAAACAGGAGCGGGGTTCACCCCTCCACTTT	CASRKQERGSPLHF
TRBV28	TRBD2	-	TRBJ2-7	TGTGCCAGCAGATCCTCCGGGACTAGCGGTGCCTACGAGCAGTACTTC	CASRSSGTSGAYEQYF
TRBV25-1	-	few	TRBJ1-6	TGTGCCAGCAGTGAATATATTGGGAGTTCACCCCTCCACTTT	CASSEYIGSSPLHF
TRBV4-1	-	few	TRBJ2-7	TGCGCCAGCAGCCAACGGGGTGTGCAGTACTTC	CASSQRGVQYF
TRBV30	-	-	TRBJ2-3	TGTGCCTGGAGTGTACGAACAGTAACAGATACGCAGTATTTT	CAWSVRTVTDTQYF
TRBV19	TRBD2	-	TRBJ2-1	TGTGCCAGTAGCGCCCTCGGGACTAGGCGGGTCCCGAATTACAATGAGCAGTTCTTC	CASSALGTRRVPNYNEQFF
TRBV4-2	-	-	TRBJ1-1	TGTGCCAGCAGCCAAGACCCGGCGGGGGCGTTCACTGAAGCTTTCTTT	CASSQDPAGAFTEAFF
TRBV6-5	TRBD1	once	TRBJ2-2	TGTGCGAGCCGGGACAGGGGCACCGGGGAGCTGTTTTTT	CASRDRGTGELFF
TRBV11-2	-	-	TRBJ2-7	TGTGCCAGCAGCTTAGATCAGAAAGGGGGTGAGCAGTACTTC	CASSLDQKGGEQYF
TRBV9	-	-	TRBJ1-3	TGTGCCAGCAGCTGGGCGGGGGATGACTCTGGAAACACCATATATTTT	CASSWAGDDSGNTIYF
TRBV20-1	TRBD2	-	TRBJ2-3	TGCAGTGCTAGTACCTGGGGACTAGCGGGAATTACAGATACGCAGTATTTT	CSASTWGLAGITDTQYF
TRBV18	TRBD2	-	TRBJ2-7	TGTGCCAGCTCACCGGGACTAGAGACCCACGAGCAGTACTTC	CASSPGLETHEQYF
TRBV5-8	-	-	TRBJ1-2	TGTGCCAGCACCCCTTCGGGAGTCTATGGCTACACCTTC	CASTPSGVYGYTF
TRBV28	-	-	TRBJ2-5	TGTGCCAGCCGCCGGGGAGCGGAGCCCAAGACCCAGTACTTC	CASRRGAEPKTQYF
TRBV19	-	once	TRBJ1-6	TGTGCCAGTAGTATTAGCAGGGAAATGGCACCCCTCCACTTT	CASSISREMAPLHF
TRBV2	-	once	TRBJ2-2	TGTGCCAGCAGTGGGCTAGAGAACACCGGGGAGCTGTTTTTT	CASSGLENTGELFF
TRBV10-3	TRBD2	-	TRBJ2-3	TGTGCCATTCGGACTAGCGGAGATACGCAGTATTTT	CAIRTSGDTQYF
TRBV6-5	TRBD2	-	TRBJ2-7	TGTGCCAGCAGTTACGCCACTAGCGGAAGCTCCTACGAGCAGTACTTC	CASSYATSGSSYEQYF
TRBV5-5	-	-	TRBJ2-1	TGTGCCAGCAGCTTGACGGGGGAGGAGCAGTTCTTC	CASSLTGEEQFF
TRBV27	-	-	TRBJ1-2	TGTGCCAGCAGATTCAGGGCAGGTGGCTACACCTTC	CASRFRAGGYTF
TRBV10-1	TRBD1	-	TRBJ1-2	TGCGCCAGCAGTGTTCCCCGGACAGGGTGTCCCTATGGCTACACCTTC	CASSVPRTGCPYGYTF